The TCR beta chain under discussion was sequenced for a study of regulatory T cells in long-lasting Graves disease (dated by TCRdb to about 2021). The study in broad terms: In the newly diagnosed Graves' disease group, patients had been taking antithyroid drugs for less than 3 months. Peripheral blood TCR sequencing and RNA sequencing compared persistent Graves' disease patients with newly diagnosed Graves' disease patients. A total of roughly 33 samples were covered by TCR sequencing, comprising around 13 persistent and around 20 newly diagnosed Graves' disease patients. The study was conducted in China and was registered as a clinical trial.

Library creation used multiplex PCR. This sample was sequenced with an Illumina HiSeq 4000. iRepertoire HTBI primers and Arm-PCR amplification of CDR3 regions were used to construct TCR beta libraries. Before sequencing, the PCR products went through gel purification. From the authors' description of their analysis: Across samples, 60 to 75 TRBV and 13 to 15 TRBJ segments were identified and used for gene usage analysis of CDR3 amino acid clonotypes. COPE and FqMerger were used to merge the filtered high-quality paired reads into contigs. BLAST was used to align contigs to IMGT TRBV, TRBD and TRBJ reference genes, with CDR3 defined following IMGT. Any clonotype with a frequency above 0.1% was classified as a highly expanded clone. Shannon entropy was used to measure repertoire diversity, and the Gini coefficient was used to measure V-J evenness. Clonotypes shared by more than one individual were considered public. TCRdb ran its own pipeline on the public reads, namely fastp trimming at Q25 and MiXCR clone calling, and kept in-frame beta chains. Rows with one shared CDR3 protein collapse into an entry with the most common genes and DNA. These V and J calls originate from TCRdb's pipeline instead of the authors' own analysis. Recorded for this sample are 400,000 to 450,000 distinct CDR3 sequences; around 15% of them occurred a single time. Jointly, the top ten make up about 10% of the sample.

The sample's time point label, decoded: newly diagnosed GD, antithyroid drugs for less than 3 months. For both TCR sequencing and RNA sequencing, RNA was extracted from PBMCs using TRIzol. The diagnosis of Graves' disease was made according to American Thyroid Association guidelines. Patients were recruited from an endocrinology department in Xi'an, China. Each patient gave around 9.2 milliliters of peripheral blood, collected in an EDTA anticoagulant tube. Ficoll Paque Plus density gradient separation was used to isolate PBMCs, and no additional T cell sorting was done. RNA quality was checked with an Agilent 2100 Bioanalyzer and agarose gel, and concentration with a NanoDrop 2000. This clonotype was seen at least ten times. Its specific antigen is unknown. No base quality values were provided; no much bigger clone lies one nucleotide off. The research as a whole found: Because the primary lesion, thyroid tissue, could not be accessed, the study looked at peripheral blood alone. Sequencing and analysis were restricted to the TCR beta chain. The authors acknowledged the small sample size as a limitation that may reduce accuracy. Persistent Graves' disease patients showed lower TCR Shannon entropy and fewer highly expanded clones than newly diagnosed patients, suggesting clonal expansion. Patients with persistent disease shared more public clonotypes (about 2,500) than newly diagnosed patients did (more than 900).

These same data were also listed under a study on T cells in Graves' hyperthyroidism and ophthalmopathy. As the second publication notes: Stable Graves' hyperthyroidism was defined as no progression to ophthalmopathy during 18 months of follow-up. The hyperthyroidism patients were between 18 and 65 years old and newly diagnosed, with a disease duration of less than 2 months. Exclusion was applied to patients with uncontrolled infections, other autoimmune diseases, pregnancy or lactation. Diagnoses relied on clinical symptoms, serum thyroxine and TRAb, thyroid ultrasound and orbital computed tomography. For the first round of RT-PCR on the TCR CDR3, the HTBI primer set was used together with the Qiagen OneStep RT-PCR kit. Most expanded thyroid clonotypes (frequency above 0.001) were also detected in blood, suggesting blood repertoires may reflect thyroid immune responses. In cross-validation, a model built on a 13 V-J signature told ophthalmopathy apart from stable hyperthyroidism with less than 90% sensitivity and about 81% specificity, and in testing the same model reached 80%/75%. In validation, progression to ophthalmopathy was predicted by the model with 70.59% sensitivity and under 85% specificity, a median of about 6.4 months before onset. TCR V-J signatures able to tell the groups apart were searched for in a discovery cohort of 100 or so patients, of whom under 45 had Graves' ophthalmopathy and 55 to 65 had stable Graves' hyperthyroidism. Whether ophthalmopathy could be predicted prospectively was tested in an independent validation cohort made up of 18 to 20 hyperthyroidism patients plus 17 patients who later progressed to ophthalmopathy. The approximately 100 discovery patients were divided at random into training and test sets in a 7:3 ratio. The study also compared thyroid tissue and blood T-cell repertoires from about six Graves' hyperthyroidism patients. Once sampling was done, hyperthyroidism patients were given methimazole at a starting dose of 30 mg daily, whereas ophthalmopathy patients were given high-dose intravenous methylprednisolone. A second multiplex PCR round built the libraries, followed by size selection and purification. The libraries were sequenced on an Illumina HiSeq2000 using paired-end 100 bp reads. SOAPnuke was used to process the raw data, with reads discarded if the reads contained adapters or uncalled bases, had a mean Phred below 15, or lacked an exact constant-primer or identifier match. High-quality paired reads were merged using COPE v1.2.5, and each unique nucleotide sequence was defined as a clonotype. MiTCR v1.1 was used to align the clonotypes against IMGT TRBV, TRBD and TRBJ reference segments. Analysis was restricted to V-J combinations with a frequency above 0.0001, which covered roughly 99% of repertoires. The TCS score was defined as the ratio of F50 (clonal expansion) to E x V (chaos), calculated using BLOSUM62-based TCRdist between CDR3 peptides within each V-J. Welch's t-statistics and random forest reduced 514 V-J features to about 12, which were used in a naive Bayes classifier (R e1071). No statistical method was used to fix the sample size in advance, and group allocation was not hidden from the investigators. The paper reports TCR Vbeta CDR3 sequencing of over 120 peripheral blood samples: around 45 ophthalmopathy, roughly 74 hyperthyroidism and around 17 progressor patients.

Sequenced here: peripheral blood mononuclear cells (PBMCs), sampled at new diagnosis, from a patient treated with antithyroid drugs. This clonotype originated in a woman in her twenties or thirties with Graves disease. Donor details come from another sample of the same person, matched by shared clones.

CDR3 protein: CASRSTSGSYATQYF. The DNA sequence is as follows: TGTGCCAGCAGATCGACTAGCGGGAGCTACGCTACGCAGTATTTT. The chain links TRBV28 with TRBJ2-3; 12 nucleotides in the junction match TRBD2. The germline V gene supplies CDR1 MDHEN and CDR2 SYDVKM. The CDR3 spans 15 residues, from the cysteine through the phenylalanine. Only CDR3 DNA is held: 45 bases, read in frame from base 1. At the junction V is shortened by 6 bases and J by 8 bases; bases outside the gene matches: 9.